This entry describes one TCR beta chain. The antigen is not known. Since the CDR3 does not end with the conserved phenylalanine or tryptophan, this likely comes from a read error. The DNA is omitted, as the CDR3 cannot be located on it reliably, and the CDR3 follows TCRdb's listing. This entry is derived from a study of T cell responses to AZD1222 COVID-19 vaccine. Study findings and constraints: Spike-specific TCR breadth and depth both grew after two AZD1222 doses. Baseline antibody screening turned up just five to seven seropositive AZD1222 recipients. In a largely white British group with more females than males, clonal diversity was possibly underestimated. Reports indicate that nearly half of spike-specific TCRs are directed at unmutated variant regions.

Sequenced by immunoSEQ multiplex PCR; TCRdb stores in-frame clones only, minus some. The data show about 99,000 clones, roughly 91% seen once. The sequencing here drew on peripheral blood, taken on day 0 of AZD1222 vaccination. This clonotype originated in an adult in good health.

CDR3 sequence: CASGWKGGAFL. The chain is built from TRBV12-5 and TRBJ1-2. The CDR3 is 11 residues long, ends included. CDR1 and CDR2 from the germline V gene are LGHNT and FRNRAP.